A selection of T cell receptor beta chains follows, all from one sample in a study of shared clonotypes between healthy human individuals. The assay was immunoSEQ multiplex PCR, and TCRdb's table has in-frame clones only and misses some. This table holds hundreds of thousands of clones, around 90% found once. The sequenced sample consisted of naive CD8+ T cells sorted from blood. The receptor set was obtained from a man aged 25-45 years in good health. Both conserved end residues are part of each CDR3. D genes are given only for firm matches. Not every row has a clone size; where given, it reads once, few, many or a size class.

abundance	d_gene	v_gene	j_gene	CDR3nt	CDR3aa
-	-	TRBV5-5	TRBJ1-1	TGTGCCAGCAGGACGACAGATAGCACTGAAGCTTTCTTT	CASRTTDSTEAFF
-	TRBD1	TRBV27	TRBJ2-2	TGTGCCAGCAGTTTACCCCCCGCGAGGGGGCGGACCGGGGAGCTGTTTTTT	CASSLPPARGRTGELFF
-	-	TRBV29-1	TRBJ2-7	TGCAGCGTTGAAGATAGGGGACACCTCTACGAGCAGTACTTC	CSVEDRGHLYEQYF
-	TRBD2	TRBV7-9	TRBJ2-1	TGTGCCAGCAGCACACCGCCGACTAGCGGAGCCTCCTACAATGAGCAGTTCTTC	CASSTPPTSGASYNEQFF
-	TRBD2	TRBV7-2	TRBJ2-3	TGTGCCAGCAGCCCCTTGTCTAGCGGCCTTAGCACAGATACGCAGTATTTT	CASSPLSSGLSTDTQYF
-	-	TRBV7-9	TRBJ2-3	TGTGCCAGCAAGGAAATCTTGCCTGGGGAAGATACGCAGTATTTT	CASKEILPGEDTQYF
-	TRBD2	TRBV9	TRBJ2-3	TGTGCCAGCAGCGCTAGCGGGAGGGTGGTGGATACGCAGTATTTT	CASSASGRVVDTQYF
-	-	TRBV5-4	TRBJ2-7	TGTGCCAGCAGCTTGAGGGAGTCTGGCTACGAGCAGTACTTC	CASSLRESGYEQYF
-	-	TRBV28	TRBJ2-4	TGTGCCAGCAGGTCCAGGCTAGGCCTTGACATTCAGTACTTC	CASRSRLGLDIQYF
-	TRBD2	TRBV7-6	TRBJ2-7	TGTGCCAGCAGCTTAGGGGCGGGAGGACGATACGAGCAGTACTTC	CASSLGAGGRYEQYF
-	TRBD2	TRBV7-9	TRBJ2-2	TGTGCCAGCAGCTCCAGCGGGAACGGGGAGCTGTTTTTT	CASSSSGNGELFF
-	TRBD1	TRBV12-5	TRBJ1-1	TGTGCTAGTGGGGACAGGGGATTGAACACTGAAGCTTTCTTT	CASGDRGLNTEAFF
-	-	TRBV6-5	TRBJ2-7	TGTGCCAGCAGTTACCTTTACGAGCAGTACTTC	CASSYLYEQYF
-	-	TRBV6-6	TRBJ2-7	TGTGCCAGCAGTGTAGGGCCTTCCTACGAGCAGTACTTC	CASSVGPSYEQYF
once	-	TRBV4-3	TRBJ2-1	TGCGCCAGCAGCCCGGTTCTTTCAGAGAGTTACAATGAGCAGTTCTTC	CASSPVLSESYNEQFF
-	-	TRBV25-1	TRBJ1-1	TGTGCCAGCAGTTTCCGGAGGGACGGGGTCACTGAAGCTTTCTTT	CASSFRRDGVTEAFF
few	TRBD2	TRBV13	TRBJ2-1	TGTGCCAGCAGTACTAGCGGGAGATCTCATGAGCAGTTCTTC	CASSTSGRSHEQFF
-	TRBD1	TRBV10-2	TRBJ2-7	TGCGCCAGCAGGACAGGGGGAGAGCAGTACTTC	CASRTGGEQYF
once	TRBD2	TRBV2	TRBJ2-1	TGTGCCAGCAGTACCGGGACTAGCGGCTACAATGAGCAGTTCTTC	CASSTGTSGYNEQFF
-	-	TRBV25-1	TRBJ2-7	TGTGCCAGCAGGGGGACATCATACGAGCAGTACTTC	CASRGTSYEQYF
once	-	TRBV27	TRBJ2-3	TGTGCCAGCAGTTTAGTGAGGGCGGGATATTCAGATACGCAGTATTTT	CASSLVRAGYSDTQYF
-	-	TRBV2	TRBJ2-7	TGTGCCAGCAGTGAGGAACCCGTCATCTACGAGCAGTACTTC	CASSEEPVIYEQYF
-	-	TRBV27	TRBJ1-1	TGTGCCAGCAGTGCGGGGGTTGCTGAAGCTTTCTTT	CASSAGVAEAFF
-	-	TRBV4-3	TRBJ2-5	TGCGCCAGCAGCCAGGAGGAGATAGCTTCTCGGGATGAGACCCAGTACTTC	CASSQEEIASRDETQYF
-	-	TRBV27	TRBJ2-7	TGTGCCAGCAGTTCTGGACTCGACTACGAGCAGTACTTC	CASSSGLDYEQYF
-	TRBD1	TRBV5-6	TRBJ2-7	TGTGCCAGCAGCGCTCCGGGACAGGGTTTTTACGAGCAGTACTTC	CASSAPGQGFYEQYF
-	-	TRBV27	TRBJ2-7	TGTGCCAGCAGTTCTCAACAAATCACGAGCTCCTACGAGCAGTACTTC	CASSSQQITSSYEQYF
-	-	TRBV27	TRBJ2-3	TGTGCCAGCAGTTCGACTAAAATGTCCACAGATACGCAGTATTTT	CASSSTKMSTDTQYF
-	TRBD1	TRBV7-9	TRBJ1-3	TGTGCCAGCAGCTTCTCTCCTGGACAGGGAAACTCTGGAAACACCATATATTTT	CASSFSPGQGNSGNTIYF
-	-	TRBV7-9	TRBJ1-1	TGTGCCAGCAGCTCGTCCCTCAGTTTTGAAGCTTTCTTT	CASSSSLSFEAFF
-	TRBD2	TRBV7-9	TRBJ2-2	TGTGCCAGCAGCGGAGGACTAGCGGGAGGGCGGGGCACCGGGGAGCTGTTTTTT	CASSGGLAGGRGTGELFF
-	-	TRBV6-5	TRBJ2-7	TGTGCCAGCAGTTCGGGACCATACGAGCAGTACTTC	CASSSGPYEQYF
-	-	TRBV5-1	TRBJ2-1	TGCGCCAGCAGCTTGAGGCCAGACTTGACCTACAATGAGCAGTTCTTC	CASSLRPDLTYNEQFF
-	TRBD1	TRBV27	TRBJ1-5	TGTGCCAGCAGTTTAATAGGGGGCGGCAATCAGCCCCAGCATTTT	CASSLIGGGNQPQHF
-	-	TRBV29-1	TRBJ2-5	TGCAGCGTTGAAAAGGGGGGGACCCGGTACCAAGAGACCCAGTACTTC	CSVEKGGTRYQETQYF
-	-	TRBV12-1	TRBJ2-4	TGTGCCAGCAGCTTTGCGCAACCAGCCAAAAACATTCAGTACTTC	CASSFAQPAKNIQYF
-	TRBD1	TRBV11-3	TRBJ2-2	TGTGCCAGCGAGGGACAGGCGAACACCGGGGAGCTGTTTTTT	CASEGQANTGELFF
-	TRBD2	TRBV14	TRBJ2-1	TGTGCCAGCGGCCTAGCGGGAGTAAGTGAGCAGTTCTTC	CASGLAGVSEQFF
-	-	TRBV7-2	TRBJ2-7	TGTGCCAGCAGCTTAATTGTGGGGGCCTACGAGCAGTACTTC	CASSLIVGAYEQYF
-	-	TRBV6-1	TRBJ1-5	TGTGCCAGCAGTGCTGAGGGGGGCCCGGATTGGGGTCAGCCCCAGCATTTT	CASSAEGGPDWGQPQHF
-	-	TRBV28	TRBJ2-1	TGTGCCAGCAGTCGGGGGTTGAATGAGCAGTTCTTC	CASSRGLNEQFF
-	-	TRBV18	TRBJ1-2	TGTGCCAGCTCACCACCCTTTGTCACCGCCCAAGCGCTTTACTACACCTTC	CASSPPFVTAQALYYTF
once	-	TRBV4-3	TRBJ2-7	TGCGCCAGCAGCCCCGGGACCGGCCGCTACGAGCAGTACTTC	CASSPGTGRYEQYF
-	-	TRBV28	TRBJ2-7	TGTGCCAGCTATAGCCCGGCAGGGGGGGACGAAGAGCAGTACTTC	CASYSPAGGDEEQYF
-	-	TRBV4-1	TRBJ2-7	TGCGCCAGCAGCCAAGAAGAACAGAGATACGAGCAGTACTTC	CASSQEEQRYEQYF
-	-	TRBV5-4	TRBJ2-1	TGTGCCAGCAGCTTTAACGGAGGACCCTACAATGAGCAGTTCTTC	CASSFNGGPYNEQFF
once	-	TRBV10-3	TRBJ2-1	TGTGCCATCAGTGAGTCGACGAGCCAGGCCACAGAGCAGTTCTTC	CAISESTSQATEQFF
-	-	TRBV15	TRBJ2-6	TGTGCCACCAGCAGAGAATCCTCTGGGGCCAACGTCCTGACTTTC	CATSRESSGANVLTF
-	-	TRBV27	TRBJ1-2	TGTGCCAGCAGTCCAGCCCCCCACAGAAACTATGGCTACACCTTC	CASSPAPHRNYGYTF
-	TRBD2	TRBV28	TRBJ2-1	TGTGCCAGCACCGTGGGGCGGGGGGGGTACAATGAGCAGTTCTTC	CASTVGRGGYNEQFF
-	TRBD2	TRBV27	TRBJ2-1	TGTGCCAGCAGTCCACTAGGGACTAGCGGCAGCTCCTACAATGAGCAGTTCTTC	CASSPLGTSGSSYNEQFF
-	-	TRBV9	TRBJ1-4	TGTGCCAGCAGCCAACGGACAGCCTTTAATGAAAAACTGTTTTTT	CASSQRTAFNEKLFF
once	-	TRBV6-5	TRBJ2-5	TGTGCCAGCAGTTACTCACCGGGACTGCAAGAGACCCAGTACTTC	CASSYSPGLQETQYF
-	-	TRBV19	TRBJ1-3	TGTGCCAGTAGTATGGCGGCTGGAAACACCATATATTTT	CASSMAAGNTIYF
-	-	TRBV4-1	TRBJ2-4	TGCGCCAGCAGCCAAAGACAATCCCCGGGAGACATTCAGTACTTC	CASSQRQSPGDIQYF
-	TRBD1	TRBV10-3	TRBJ1-3	TGTGCCATCAGTGGGGCAGGGAAGGGGGCCACCATATATTTT	CAISGAGKGATIYF
-	-	TRBV2	TRBJ1-2	TGTGCCAGCAAGGTCGACGGTGCCCCTAACTTCGATGGCTACACCTTC	CASKVDGAPNFDGYTF
-	TRBD2	TRBV27	TRBJ2-7	TGTGCCAGCAGTCCAACACCGGGACTAGCGACAGACGAGCAGTACTTC	CASSPTPGLATDEQYF